The 20 T cell receptor beta chains below come from one sample, sequenced in a study of blood T cell repertoires in COVID-19. The data were produced by immunoSEQ multiplex PCR, yet TCRdb's version contains in-frame clones alone and is incomplete. The data contain 300,000 to 400,000 clones, approximately 89% of them singletons. Sequencing input: peripheral blood. The receptors shown here come from an older woman with COVID-19, enrolled during active disease.

The sample holds one count of this clone. At the DNA level, this CDR3 is encoded by other sequences in the same sample as well. The V call is TRBV18, the J call TRBJ1-1; D ambiguous. There are 13 residues in the CDR3. Between the trimmed V and J ends, which lost 4 bases and 3 bases, there was a span of 9 bases. The germline V gene has CDR1 KGHSH and CDR2 LQKENI. In nucleotides, the CDR3 is TGTGCCAGCTCACAAAACCGGGACACTGAAGCTTTCTTT. Translation gives CASSQNRDTEAFF.

The CDR3 coding sequence is TGTGCCAGCAGTTTCGGGAGTCGCGAGCAGTACTTC. It codes for CASSFGSREQYF. This sequence joins TRBV12-3 or TRBV12-4 and TRBJ2-7; D might be TRBD2 (6 bases). The V gene lost 3 bases and the J gene lost 6 bases, with 9 bases spanning the gap. There are 12 residues in the CDR3.

V and J are TRBV6-5 and TRBJ1-2; 8 bases are shared with TRBD1. With 6 bases clipped from V and 7 bases from J, the junction kept 13 bases outside the gene matches. Germline V gene data show CDR1 as MNHEY and CDR2 as SVGAGI. CDR3 length: 15 residues. CDR3 DNA sequence: TGTGCCAGCAGGAGACCTGTGCAGGGGGCAGGTGGCTACACCTTC. Amino acid sequence: CASRRPVQGAGGYTF.

The gene calls are TRBV29-1 and TRBJ1-6; possibly TRBD1 for D (6 bases). The germline V gene encodes CDR1 SQVTM and CDR2 ANQGSEA. This CDR3 has 13 amino acids. Trimming cost V 4 bases and J 3 bases, with 7 bases left between them. As DNA, the CDR3 is TGCAGCGTTGGGACAGACTATAATTCACCCCTCCACTTT. Protein sequence: CSVGTDYNSPLHF.

The rearrangement uses TRBV7-2 and TRBJ1-1; possibly TRBD1 for D (5 bases). V was pared by 3 bases and J by 7 bases, with 12 bases between. Germline CDR1 SGHTA, CDR2 FQGNSA. The CDR3 spans 13 residues. The CDR3 coding sequence is TGTGCCAGCAGCTTGTGGGGGGAGGTTGAAGCTTTCTTT. This gives the protein CASSLWGEVEAFF.

V and J are TRBV9 and TRBJ2-5, with TRBD2 matching over 9 bases. The V gene's germline CDR1 is SGDLS and CDR2 YYNGEE. The CDR3 length is 15 residues. V was clipped by 2 bases and J by 1 base; unmatched bases: 3. The CDR3 loop reads CASSVLAGIQETQYF. CDR3 nucleotide sequence: TGTGCCAGCAGCGTGCTAGCGGGGATCCAAGAGACCCAGTACTTC.

The chain combines TRBV6-5 with TRBJ2-5; 8 bases are shared with TRBD2. V shed 6 bases, J shed 4 bases, and the junction held 10 bases outside the gene matches. The CDR3 has 15 residues. Germline assignment: CDR1 MNHEY and CDR2 SVGAGI. In DNA, the CDR3 is TGTGCCAGCAGCCGTCCGGGACTAGTGCGAGAGACCCAGTACTTC. Translation: CASSRPGLVRETQYF.

The J gene is TRBJ1-2, the V gene TRBV18, with 7 bases lining up with TRBD1. The V segment lost 3 bases and the J segment 4 bases; nucleotides outside the gene matches: 11. The CDR3 spans 16 residues. Per the germline V gene, CDR1 is KGHSH and CDR2 is LQKENI. CDR3 nucleotides: TGTGCCAGCTCACCTACCAACTTACAGGGGATCTATGGCTACACCTTC. Protein product: CASSPTNLQGIYGYTF.

The chain employs TRBV14 and TRBJ2-2; TRBD2 is a possible D gene (6 bases). The V and J ends lost 2 bases and 3 bases respectively, with 13 bases between them. The CDR3 runs 16 residues. Germline assignment: CDR1 SGHDN and CDR2 FVKESK. Here the CDR3 reads CASSQYTGVYTGELFF. The CDR3 nucleotides are TGTGCCAGCAGCCAATATACGGGGGTCTACACCGGGGAGCTGTTTTTT.

This clone was seen a single time. V is TRBV5-1 and J is TRBJ1-2; 8 bases are shared with TRBD1. Per germline, CDR1 SGHRS and CDR2 YFSETQ. Trimming took 3 bases from V and 8 from J; bases not matched to a gene: 9. This CDR3 contains 14 residues. The CDR3 nucleotides are TGCGCCAGCAGCTCAGACAGGGGTGTTCGGGGCTACACCTTC. Amino acids: CASSSDRGVRGYTF. The variable domain in full, completed from reference TRBV5-1 and TRBJ1-2, reads KAGVTQTPRYLIKTRGQQVTLSCSPISGHRSVSWYQQTPGQGLQFLFEYFSETQRNKGNFPGRFSGRQFSNSRSEMNVSTLELGDSALYLCASSSDRGVRGYTFGSGTRLTVV.

The V and J genes are TRBV6-4 and TRBJ2-1; TRBD1 is a possible D gene (6 bases). CDR3 length: 13 residues. Germline lookup yields CDR1 MRHNA and CDR2 SNTAGT. The V gene lost 7 bases and the J gene lost 7 bases, with 14 bases spanning the gap. CDR3 bases: TGTGCCAGCAACGCCAGGGGCCAAAATGAGCAGTTCTTC. Translating it yields CASNARGQNEQFF.

The rearrangement joins TRBV5-1 to TRBJ2-7; 7 bases align to TRBD1. Germline lookup yields CDR1 SGHRS and CDR2 YFSETQ. J was trimmed by 2 bases and V by 2 bases; bases with no gene match: 4. The CDR3 is 14 residues long. The DNA of the CDR3 is TGCGCCAGCAGCTTTGTGACAGGGACCTACGAGCAGTACTTC. It codes for CASSFVTGTYEQYF.

CDR3 bases: TGTGCCAGTAGTATGGCTAGCGGGGGGGCCCTAGCCAAAAACATTCAGTACTTC. Residues: CASSMASGGALAKNIQYF. J is TRBJ2-4 and V is TRBV19; TRBD2 matches at 12 bases. The V gene end was trimmed by 3 bases and the J gene end by 0 bases; junction bases not matched to a gene: 6. From germline, CDR1 is LNHDA and CDR2 SQIVND (reference sequence). The CDR3 consists of 18 residues.

This clone occurred once. The J gene is TRBJ1-3, the V gene TRBV7-9, with 7 bases fitting TRBD1. The CDR3 loop spans 16 amino acids. V lost 4 bases to trimming and J lost 2 bases; unmatched junction nucleotides: 8. The germline V gene encodes CDR1 SEHNR and CDR2 FQNEAQ (reference sequence). CDR3 in DNA: TGTGCCAGCAGCTCCGGGACAGCAAACCCTGGAAACACCATATATTTT. Amino acid sequence: CASSSGTANPGNTIYF.

The rearrangement joins TRBV19 to TRBJ2-5, with D possibly matching TRBD1 (6 bases). Germline V gene lookup returns CDR1 LNHDA and CDR2 SQIVND (reference sequence). This CDR3 comprises 15 residues. Trimming stripped 3 bases from V and 1 base from J, with 12 bases between. The CDR3 loop reads CASSMARGTQETQYF. The CDR3 region has the DNA TGTGCCAGTAGTATGGCCAGGGGAACCCAAGAGACCCAGTACTTC. The full variable domain, with the rest looked up from reference TRBV19 and TRBJ2-5, is DGGITQSPKYLFRKEGQNVTLSCEQNLNHDAMYWYRQDPGQGLRLIYYSQIVNDFQKGDIAEGYSVSREKKESFPLTVTSAQKNPTAFYLCASSMARGTQETQYFGPGTRLLVL.

Worth noting for this clone: Other DNA sequences in this sample translate to the same CDR3. The gene calls are TRBV3-1 (or the pseudogene TRBV3-2) and TRBJ1-1, with D tentatively TRBD1 (6 bases). The germline V gene has CDR1 LGHDT and CDR2 YNNKEL (reference sequence). The germline V and J ends were trimmed by 4 bases and 3 bases, with 9 bases remaining between them. The CDR3 is 13 amino acids. The CDR3 sequence: CASSLTGYTEAFF. CDR3 DNA sequence: TGTGCCAGCAGCCTAACAGGGTACACTGAAGCTTTCTTT.

The chain employs TRBV5-1 and TRBJ2-1; 7 bases are shared with TRBD1. CDR3 length: 15 residues. V shed 3 bases, J shed 1 base, and the junction held 4 bases outside the gene matches. CDR1 and CDR2 (germline): SGHRS, YFSETQ. The CDR3 bases are TGCGCCAGCAGCTCAAGACAGGGATCCTACAATGAGCAGTTCTTC. Protein: CASSSRQGSYNEQFF.

This clone was recorded once. The chain recombines TRBV9 with TRBJ2-7; possible D gene TRBD2, 5 bases. Germline CDR1 and CDR2: SGDLS and YYNGEE. V was shortened by 1 base and J by 0 bases, with 17 bases between the two germline ends. The CDR3 runs to 17 residues. The CDR3 DNA reads as TGTGCCAGCAGCGTAAGTTCCCGAAGCGGCCTCTCCTACGAGCAGTACTTC. It translates to CASSVSSRSGLSYEQYF.

This chain links TRBV5-1 with TRBJ1-4; D may be TRBD1 (5 bases). Germline CDR1 reads SGHRS; CDR2 reads YFSETQ. The CDR3 totals 14 residues. Trimming shortened V by 2 bases and J by 2 bases, and 7 bases separated the two germline ends. The CDR3 loop is CASSFTGTNEKLFF. DNA of the CDR3: TGCGCCAGCAGCTTCACAGGCACTAATGAAAAACTGTTTTTT.

The chain carries TRBV18 and TRBJ2-7, with 8 bases aligning to TRBD2. The CDR3 runs 17 residues. Germline trimming cut 1 base from V and 7 bases from J; bases unmatched to any gene: 15. CDR1 and CDR2 from the germline V gene are KGHSH and LQKENI. The DNA for the CDR3 is TGTGCCAGCTCACCACAGGAGGGACTAGAATCCTCTGGGGAGCAGTACTTC. It specifies CASSPQEGLESSGEQYF.